A selection of T cell receptor beta chains follows, all from one sample in a study of cytomegalovirus exposure and HLA in healthy donors. TCRdb's table, derived via immunoSEQ multiplex PCR, lists solely in-frame clones and lacks some. This table has hundreds of thousands of clones, roughly 85% appearing once. Sample: PBMCs. The receptor source for this set is a woman aged 18-29 years in good health and CMV-seronegative. Both conserved end residues are part of each CDR3. A D gene is named only where the DNA matches it firmly.

CDR3 length: 17; D gene: TRBD2; J gene: TRBJ2-2; V gene: TRBV5-1; CDR3 protein: CASARTSGAKNTGELFF; CDR3 DNA: TGCGCCAGTGCTAGGACTAGCGGGGCAAAGAACACCGGGGAGCTGTTTTTT
CDR3 length: 12; D gene: -; J gene: TRBJ1-1; V gene: TRBV7-9; CDR3 protein: CASSLRGTEAFF; CDR3 DNA: TGTGCCAGCAGCTTACGGGGCACTGAAGCTTTCTTT
CDR3 length: 16; D gene: TRBD1; J gene: TRBJ2-1; V gene: TRBV5-1; CDR3 protein: CASSLGDRVSYNEQFF; CDR3 DNA: TGCGCCAGCAGCTTGGGAGACAGGGTATCCTACAATGAGCAGTTCTTC
CDR3 length: 15; D gene: TRBD2; J gene: TRBJ2-1; V gene: TRBV7-3; CDR3 protein: CASSLAGVEVNEQFF; CDR3 DNA: TGTGCCAGCAGCTTAGCGGGAGTGGAGGTCAATGAGCAGTTCTTC
CDR3 length: 15; D gene: -; J gene: TRBJ2-2; V gene: TRBV4-1; CDR3 protein: CASSAWQSGTGELFF; CDR3 DNA: TGCGCCAGCAGCGCGTGGCAGTCGGGCACCGGGGAGCTGTTTTTT
CDR3 length: 18; D gene: TRBD2; J gene: TRBJ2-1; V gene: TRBV5-6; CDR3 protein: CASSGQPGLAVGANEQFF; CDR3 DNA: TGTGCCAGCAGCGGACAACCGGGACTAGCTGTTGGGGCCAATGAGCAGTTCTTC
CDR3 length: 11; D gene: -; J gene: TRBJ2-7; V gene: TRBV5-6; CDR3 protein: CASSLMAEQYF; CDR3 DNA: TGTGCCAGCAGCTTGATGGCCGAGCAGTACTTC
CDR3 length: 15; D gene: -; J gene: TRBJ1-2; V gene: TRBV7-9; CDR3 protein: CASSLERGTATGYTF; CDR3 DNA: TGTGCCAGCAGCTTAGAGAGGGGGACCGCGACCGGCTACACCTTC
CDR3 length: 13; D gene: -; J gene: TRBJ1-1; V gene: TRBV10-1; CDR3 protein: CASRPDRNTEAFF; CDR3 DNA: TGCGCCAGCAGACCGGACAGGAACACTGAAGCTTTCTTT
CDR3 length: 15; D gene: -; J gene: TRBJ2-7; V gene: TRBV2; CDR3 protein: CASSEAPGSSYEQYF; CDR3 DNA: TGTGCCAGCAGTGAAGCACCCGGTAGCTCCTACGAGCAGTACTTC
CDR3 length: 15; D gene: TRBD2; J gene: TRBJ2-5; V gene: TRBV7-9; CDR3 protein: CASSGAGAGRETQYF; CDR3 DNA: TGTGCCAGCAGCGGAGCGGGGGCCGGGAGAGAGACCCAGTACTTC
CDR3 length: 12; D gene: TRBD1; J gene: TRBJ1-1; V gene: TRBV6-5; CDR3 protein: CASRGLNTEAFF; CDR3 DNA: TGTGCCTCCAGGGGGCTGAACACTGAAGCTTTCTTT
CDR3 length: 18; D gene: -; J gene: TRBJ2-6; V gene: TRBV11-2; CDR3 protein: CASSHPGGASSGANVLTF; CDR3 DNA: TGTGCCAGCAGCCACCCCGGCGGGGCTAGCTCTGGGGCCAACGTCCTGACTTTC
CDR3 length: 16; D gene: TRBD1; J gene: TRBJ2-3; V gene: TRBV5-6; CDR3 protein: CASSLGAGGRTDTQYF; CDR3 DNA: TGTGCCAGCAGCTTGGGCGCAGGGGGCCGGACAGATACGCAGTATTTT
CDR3 length: 17; D gene: TRBD2; J gene: TRBJ2-5; V gene: TRBV7-8; CDR3 protein: CASKWGAGSGGQETQYF; CDR3 DNA: TGTGCCAGCAAATGGGGAGCTGGTAGCGGGGGTCAAGAGACCCAGTACTTC